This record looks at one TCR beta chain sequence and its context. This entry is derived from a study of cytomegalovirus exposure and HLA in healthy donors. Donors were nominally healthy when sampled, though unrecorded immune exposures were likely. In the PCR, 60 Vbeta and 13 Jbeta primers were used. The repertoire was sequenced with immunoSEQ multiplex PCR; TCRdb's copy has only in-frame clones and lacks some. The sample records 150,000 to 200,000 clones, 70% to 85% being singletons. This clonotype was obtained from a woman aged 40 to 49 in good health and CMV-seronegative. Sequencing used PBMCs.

The CDR3 sequence: CASSFRISGANVLTF. The CDR3 DNA is TGTGCCAGCAGCTTCAGAATCTCTGGGGCCAACGTCCTGACTTTC. The V gene is TRBV7-2, the J gene TRBJ2-6, with D unclear. Trimming removed 3 bases from V and 0 bases from J, with 6 bases in between. CDR3 length: 15 amino acids. The V gene's germline CDR1 is SGHTA and CDR2 FQGNSA.